Following are 29 T cell receptor beta chains from one sample sequenced in a study of blood T cells in healthy people across ages. Next came a second PCR, run for about 7 to 12 cycles, which used a sample-barcoded 5' primer along with a J-beta primer mix. One entry per CDR3 protein results from TCRdb running MiXCR on the 5' RACE reads. The data contain 1,500,000 or so distinct CDR3 sequences, less than 45% of them singletons. The sequencing input was blood. Receptors were obtained from a woman aged 18 to 35 in good health.

This clonotype turned up a few times. The genes are TRBV6-5 and TRBJ1-6; tentatively, D is TRBD1 (5 bases). The germline V and J ends were trimmed by 5 bases and 9 bases, with 14 bases remaining between them. The CDR3 has 14 residues. Per the germline V gene, CDR1 is MNHEY and CDR2 is SVGAGI. The CDR3 here is CASSVDTGGSPLHF. Here the CDR3 DNA reads TGTGCCAGCAGTGTGGACACGGGTGGTTCACCCCTCCACTTT.

The chain employs TRBV7-2 and TRBJ2-1; 14 nucleotides line up with TRBD2. This CDR3 comprises 18 residues. Germline CDR1 reads SGHTA; CDR2 reads FQGNSA. V lost 1 base to trimming and J lost 8 bases; unmatched junction nucleotides: 10. The CDR3 reads CASSLVGTSGSPAHEQFF. CDR3 coding DNA: TGTGCCAGCAGCTTAGTAGGGACTAGCGGGAGCCCCGCCCATGAGCAGTTCTTC.

The count of this clonotype is one. The gene calls are TRBV4-2 and TRBJ2-7, with 8 bases lining up with TRBD2. This CDR3 region has 14 residues. In germline, CDR1 is LGHNA, CDR2 YNFKEQ. The trim removed 7 bases at V and 3 bases at J, leaving 8 bases unmatched. CDR3 sequence (DNA): TGTGCCAGCACCTCCGGCAGCGGGAGCTACGAGCAGTACTTC. This codes for CASTSGSGSYEQYF.

This clonotype was counted a single time. This chain uses TRBV20-1 with TRBJ2-3; 14 bases map to TRBD2. The CDR3 is 14 residues long. The trim removed 3 bases at V and 6 bases at J, leaving 2 bases unmatched. CDR1 is DFQATT, CDR2 SNEGSKA, per germline (reference sequence). The CDR3 spells CSARTSGRDDTQYF. The CDR3 DNA follows: TGCAGTGCTAGGACTAGCGGGAGGGATGATACGCAGTATTTT.

CDR3 sequence (DNA): TGTGCCAGCACCACACCCCTCAGGGCGAGCCTTAGCACAGATACGCAGTATTTT. It encodes CASTTPLRASLSTDTQYF. This chain connects TRBV28 to TRBJ2-3, with D possibly matching TRBD1 (5 bases). Germline-derived CDR1 and CDR2 are MDHEN and SYDVKM. The CDR3 runs to 18 residues. The V gene lost 7 bases and the J gene lost 0 bases, with 23 bases spanning the gap.

This clonotype was seen only once. This chain joins TRBV7-8 and TRBJ1-1; possible D gene TRBD1, 6 bases. The V end lost 4 bases, the J end lost 6 bases, and 15 bases lay between the germline ends. This CDR3 is built from 14 residues. The germline V gene encodes CDR1 SGHVS and CDR2 FQNEAQ. The CDR3 nucleotides are TGTGCCAGCAGCTCAGTACAGGGAGGCGCTGAAGCTTTCTTT. This gives the protein CASSSVQGGAEAFF.

The gene calls are TRBV6-5 and TRBJ1-1, with TRBD1 matching 7 bases. This CDR3 comprises 15 residues. Germline assignment: CDR1 MNHEY and CDR2 SVGAGI. The ends lost 7 bases at V and 4 bases at J; junction bases unmatched: 12. In DNA, the CDR3 is TGTGCCAGCAATCCCTTTACAGGGGATGGCACTGAAGCTTTCTTT. It specifies CASNPFTGDGTEAFF.

This clonotype was counted only a few times. The V gene is TRBV12-3 or TRBV12-4, the J gene TRBJ2-3, with D perhaps TRBD2 (6 bases). The CDR3 is 17 amino acids. Trimming shortened V by 5 bases and J by 3 bases, and 21 bases separated the two germline ends. CDR3 coding DNA: TGTGCCAGCAGTCACCTCGAGCGGGCCGACAGAACAGATACGCAGTATTTT. This translates into CASSHLERADRTDTQYF.

This chain uses TRBV20-1 with TRBJ2-4, with 8 bases fitting TRBD1. Matching the DNA end better, TRBJ2-7 makes the J call doubtful. The CDR3 sequence is 16 residues long. In germline, CDR1 is DFQATT, CDR2 SNEGSKA (reference sequence). This CDR3 is CSALGQGAGITYEQYF. The CDR3 region has the DNA TGCAGTGCTCTTGGACAGGGAGCGGGTATTACTTACGAGCAGTACTTC.

This clonotype has a handful of counts. This sequence joins TRBV6-1 and TRBJ1-1; D unclear. This CDR3 is 14 amino acids long. With 4 bases removed from V and 0 bases from J, the gap between germline ends came to 9 bases. CDR1 and CDR2 (germline): MNHNS, SASEGT. The CDR3 coding sequence is TGTGCCAGCAGTGTCGTCAGTATGAACACTGAAGCTTTCTTT. Its translation: CASSVVSMNTEAFF.

The CDR3 nucleotides read TGCAGTGCCAATACAGGGACTGAGCAGTACTTC. Protein product: CSANTGTEQYF. The chain is built from TRBV20-1 and TRBJ2-7; possibly TRBD1 or TRBD2 for D (6 bases each). Trimming left V 6 bases short and J 7 bases short, with 13 bases between. The CDR3 has 11 residues. Germline V gene lookup returns CDR1 DFQATT and CDR2 SNEGSKA (reference sequence).

The rearrangement joins TRBV4-1 to TRBJ1-1; weak D call: TRBD1 (5 bases). Trimming took 3 bases from V and 7 from J, leaving 9 bases between them. CDR1 is MGHRA, CDR2 YSYEKL, per germline. This CDR3 region has 12 residues. The CDR3 nucleotides are TGCGCCAGCAGCCAGACCGGGGGTGAAGCTTTCTTT. This translates into CASSQTGGEAFF.

Only one count was recorded for this clonotype. V usage is TRBV11-2 and J usage is TRBJ2-2; D is unclear. V was cut by 3 bases and J by 7 bases, with 9 bases left in between. Germline V gene lookup returns CDR1 SGHAT and CDR2 FQNNGV. The CDR3 extends over 13 amino acids. Here the CDR3 reads CASSFGLVGELFF. The CDR3 nucleotides are TGTGCCAGCAGCTTTGGGCTGGTCGGGGAGCTGTTTTTT.

The CDR3 nucleotides read TGCAGCGTCCAAGGACTAGCGGGCCTCTACGAGCAGTACTTC. Encoded protein: CSVQGLAGLYEQYF. The chain is built from TRBV29-1 and TRBJ2-7; 11 bases agree with TRBD2. V dropped 6 bases and J dropped 3; count of bases not matched to a gene: 7. The CDR3 extends over 14 amino acids. CDR1 SQVTM and CDR2 ANQGSEA come from the germline V gene.

The V call is TRBV5-1, the J call TRBJ1-1; D ambiguous. The CDR3 is 15 residues long. V was trimmed by 0 bases and J by 1 base, leaving 10 bases between them. Germline-derived CDR1 and CDR2 are SGHRS and YFSETQ. CDR3 amino acids: CASSLVPESNTEAFF. The CDR3 coding sequence is TGCGCCAGCAGCTTGGTCCCGGAATCGAACACTGAAGCTTTCTTT.

This clonotype was detected only a few times. The chain links TRBV12-3 or TRBV12-4 to TRBJ1-4; maybe TRBD1 (5 bases). Between the trimmed V and J ends, which lost 6 bases and 9 bases, there was a span of 17 bases. This CDR3 region has 14 residues. Written as DNA, the CDR3 is TGTGCCAGCAGACGGACATATGGAGACCAAAAACTGTTTTTT. Translating gives CASRRTYGDQKLFF.

V gene TRBV4-1 combines with J gene TRBJ2-1, with 9 bases fitting TRBD2. The J segment lost 5 bases and the V segment lost 1 base, leaving 6 bases of the junction unmatched. The germline V gene has CDR1 MGHRA and CDR2 YSYEKL. The CDR3 has 16 residues. The CDR3 is CASSQVSLAGNNEQFF. CDR3 DNA sequence: TGCGCCAGCAGCCAAGTCTCCCTAGCGGGGAACAATGAGCAGTTCTTC.

As to this clonotype: A read error may be the cause here, since a much bigger clone is one base away. The genes are TRBV6-4 and TRBJ2-3, with 9 bases fitting TRBD2. Germline assignment: CDR1 MRHNA and CDR2 SNTAGT. Trimming cost V 3 bases and J 5 bases; bases outside gene matches: 9. This CDR3 is 16 amino acids long. CDR3 sequence: CASSECAGGSGDTQYF. In nucleotides, the CDR3 is TGTGCCAGCAGTGAATGTGCGGGAGGGTCAGGAGATACGCAGTATTTT.

The chain uses TRBV24-1 and TRBJ2-3, with TRBD2 as a possible D gene (6 bases). Germline-derived CDR1 and CDR2 are KGHDR and SFDVKD. V was clipped by 4 bases and J by 2 bases, with 9 bases between them. The CDR3 totals 14 residues. This CDR3 is CATSEAGYTDTQYF. CDR3 coding DNA: TGTGCCACCAGTGAAGCGGGCTACACAGATACGCAGTATTTT.

This clonotype has a handful of counts. The chain links TRBV9 to TRBJ2-3, with a possible D match to TRBD1 (5 bases). The CDR3 is 13 amino acids. The germline V gene encodes CDR1 SGDLS and CDR2 YYNGEE. V was pared by 4 bases and J by 10 bases, with 16 bases between. CDR3 protein: CASSIHPLGAQYF. The CDR3 DNA is TGTGCCAGCAGCATCCACCCCCTAGGGGCGCAGTATTTT.

The chain recombines TRBV7-9 with TRBJ2-1, with TRBD2 as a possible D gene (6 bases). V was cut by 4 bases and J by 7 bases, with 17 bases left in between. In germline, CDR1 is SEHNR, CDR2 FQNEAQ (reference sequence). The CDR3 covers 15 residues. The CDR3, as DNA: TGTGCCAGCAGCTCGATGGGACTCTTTGTGAATGAGCAGTTCTTC. This gives the protein CASSSMGLFVNEQFF.

Notes on this clonotype: A much larger clone is a single base away; this may be a read error. The chain links TRBV7-8 to TRBJ2-5; D is unresolved. Germline-derived CDR1 and CDR2 are SGHVS and FQNEAQ. The CDR3 totals 12 residues. The V and J ends lost 5 bases and 11 bases respectively, with 15 bases between them. CDR3 nucleotides: TGTGCCAGCAGCCCTCGTCCCAATGAGCAGTACTTC. Translation: CASSPRPNEQYF.

The chain joins TRBV3-1 to TRBJ2-5; unclear D gene. The DNA matches TRBJ2-7 better at its end, which makes the J call doubtful. Looked up from germline, CDR1 is LGHDT and CDR2 is YNNKEL (reference sequence). This CDR3 region has 14 residues. In DNA, the CDR3 is TGTGCCAGCAGCCAAGGCCTTAGGCCTGGCGAGCAGTACTTC. Amino acids: CASSQGLRPGEQYF.

CDR3 bases: TGTGCCGCCTCGGATAACTATGGCTACACCTTC. It is translated as CAASDNYGYTF. This chain joins TRBV6-2 or TRBV6-3 and TRBJ1-2; D is unresolved. The germline V and J ends were trimmed by 11 bases and 1 base, with 8 bases remaining between them. This CDR3 is 11 amino acids long. Per germline, CDR1 MNHEY and CDR2 SVGEGT.

The rearrangement links TRBV9 to TRBJ2-1, with 7 nucleotides matching TRBD1. The CDR3 is 17 residues long. With V trimmed by 2 bases and J by 1 base, 9 bases remained unmatched. Germline loops: CDR1 SGDLS, CDR2 YYNGEE. This CDR3 reads CASSVQQGWESYNEQFF. CDR3 in DNA: TGTGCCAGCAGCGTGCAACAGGGGTGGGAGTCCTACAATGAGCAGTTCTTC.

The chain recombines TRBV6-2 or TRBV6-3 with TRBJ2-7; D tentatively reads TRBD1 or TRBD2 (5 bases each). Per germline, CDR1 MNHEY and CDR2 SVGEGT. The V gene lost 6 bases and the J gene lost 5 bases, with 20 bases spanning the gap. This CDR3 has 15 residues. The CDR3 here is CASSGDQPPTHEQYF. The CDR3 DNA sequence: TGTGCCAGCAGCGGGGACCAACCTCCCACTCACGAGCAGTACTTC.

J is TRBJ2-1 and V is TRBV20-1; D may be TRBD2 (7 bases). V was pared by 0 bases and J by 9 bases, with 15 bases between. Germline V gene lookup returns CDR1 DFQATT and CDR2 SNEGSKA (reference sequence). The length of the CDR3 is 14 residues. CDR3 loop: CSARDPRGLREQFF. CDR3 nucleotides: TGCAGTGCTAGAGATCCGCGGGGGCTACGTGAGCAGTTCTTC.

The rearrangement links TRBV29-1 to TRBJ2-6, with TRBD1 matching 8 bases. Germline V gene lookup returns CDR1 SQVTM and CDR2 ANQGSEA. This CDR3 contains 16 residues. J lost 0 bases, V lost 6 bases, and 7 bases had no gene match. The CDR3 spells CSVGTGLSSGANVLTF. In DNA, the CDR3 is TGCAGCGTGGGGACAGGATTGAGCTCTGGGGCCAACGTCCTGACTTTC.

This clonotype was seen only a few times. The chain carries TRBV24-1 and TRBJ1-2, with 7 bases lining up with TRBD1. Germline CDR1 is KGHDR and CDR2 is SFDVKD. V shed 4 bases and J 2 bases; nucleotides not matched to a gene: 6. This CDR3 has 15 amino acids. The CDR3 nucleotides are TGTGCCACCAGTGACCCTAACAGGGGAAACTATGGCTACACCTTC. Translated, it gives CATSDPNRGNYGYTF.